A single sample is the source of the 23 T cell receptor beta chains below, sequenced in a study of sequential checkpoint blockade in melanoma. Specified treatment: randomized to nivolumab then ipilimumab (arm A) or the reverse (arm B). Using immunoSEQ multiplex PCR, the repertoire was profiled, and TCRdb retains in-frame clones only, with some absent. The sample has tens of thousands of clones, over 75% seen once. The source material was CD8+ T cells sorted from blood (inferred from file names), sampled from a patient given nivolumab and ipilimumab in sequence. These receptors originate from a human donor with melanoma.

The chain has TRBV27 and TRBJ2-7, with no clear D. This CDR3 is 13 amino acids long. Germline CDR1 MNHEY, CDR2 SMNVEV (reference sequence). The germline V and J ends were trimmed by 1 base and 4 bases, with 8 bases remaining between them. CDR3 bases: TGTGCCAGCAGTTTATACTGGCGGTACGAGCAGTACTTC. The encoded protein is CASSLYWRYEQYF.

V is TRBV10-2 and J is TRBJ2-2, with TRBD2 as a possible D gene (6 bases). This CDR3 has 16 residues. The germline V gene encodes CDR1 WSHSY and CDR2 SAAADI. V was trimmed by 3 bases and J by 4 bases, leaving 15 bases between them. CDR3 sequence: CASSDLLPRGTGELFF. CDR3 nucleotide sequence: TGCGCCAGCAGTGACCTTTTACCGCGGGGCACCGGGGAGCTGTTTTTT.

In its sample, this clone was seen a few times. The chain has TRBV6-5 and TRBJ2-5, with TRBD1 matching over 7 bases. The J call could be wrong; TRBJ2-7 is a better fit for the DNA end. Germline loops: CDR1 MNHEY, CDR2 SVGAGI. The CDR3 is 16 residues long. CDR3: CASSYSGTTGMYEQYF. The CDR3 DNA reads TGTGCCAGCAGTTACTCCGGCACGACAGGGATGTACGAGCAGTACTTC.

V usage is TRBV9 and J usage is TRBJ2-3; 9 nucleotides match TRBD2. The CDR3 covers 16 residues. Per germline, CDR1 SGDLS and CDR2 YYNGEE. Trimming removed 2 bases from V and 3 bases from J; junction bases left unmatched: 7. As DNA, the CDR3 is TGTGCCAGCAGCGTTTTTCTAGCGGGGCTGACAGATACGCAGTATTTT. Residues: CASSVFLAGLTDTQYF.

This clone was recorded once. The chain joins TRBV7-9 to TRBJ1-5; possible D gene TRBD1, 5 bases. This CDR3 is 17 amino acids long. Germline lookup yields CDR1 SEHNR and CDR2 FQNEAQ (reference sequence). Trimming took 4 bases from V and 5 from J, leaving 21 bases between them. The CDR3 nucleotides read TGTGCCAGCAGCTCCGAGGCGGGGACGGTGGTGGATCAGCCCCAGCATTTT. Its translation: CASSSEAGTVVDQPQHF.

V usage is TRBV19 and J usage is TRBJ2-7; D may be TRBD1 (6 bases). This CDR3 has 14 amino acids. Germline values: CDR1 LNHDA, CDR2 SQIVND (reference sequence). Trimming shortened V by 4 bases and J by 3 bases, and 13 bases separated the two germline ends. The DNA for the CDR3 is TGTGCCAGTAGTACCTACCGGGACAACTACGAGCAGTACTTC. It encodes CASSTYRDNYEQYF.

The CDR3 loop reads CASSLSPLNIQYF. The CDR3 nucleotides are TGTGCCAGCAGTTTATCCCCCCTAAACATTCAGTACTTC. The rearrangement joins TRBV27 to TRBJ2-4; unclear D gene. The V gene's germline CDR1 is MNHEY and CDR2 SMNVEV (reference sequence). Trimming removed 0 bases from V and 6 bases from J, with 6 bases in between. This CDR3 is built from 13 residues.

The chain has TRBV5-1 and TRBJ2-5, with 13 bases identical to TRBD2. V trimming: 2 bases; J trimming: 5 bases; junction bases outside the gene matches: 9. From germline, CDR1 is SGHRS and CDR2 YFSETQ. The CDR3 is 17 residues long. Here the CDR3 reads CASSLSLAGGPWETQYF. CDR3 DNA: TGCGCCAGCAGCTTATCACTAGCGGGAGGGCCTTGGGAGACCCAGTACTTC.

The gene calls are TRBV28 and TRBJ1-4; D possibly corresponds to TRBD1 (5 bases). The CDR3 spans 14 residues. The V end lost 3 bases, the J end lost 5 bases, and 10 bases lay between the germline ends. CDR1 is MDHEN, CDR2 SYDVKM, per germline. CDR3 in DNA: TGTGCCAGCAGTTTCAGGGTTCCCAATGAAAAACTGTTTTTT. Protein sequence: CASSFRVPNEKLFF. The variable domain in full, with the rest retrieved from reference TRBV28 and TRBJ1-4, is DVKVTQSSRYLVKRTGEKVFLECVQDMDHENMFWYRQDPGLGLRLIYFSYDVKMKEKGDIPEGYSVSREKKERFSLILESASTNQTSMYLCASSFRVPNEKLFFGSGTQLSVL.

This sequence joins TRBV30 and TRBJ2-7; D is unclear. Germline V gene data show CDR1 as GTSNPN and CDR2 as SVGIG (reference sequence). Trimming took off 1 base at V and 5 bases at J, with 15 bases between the two ends. This CDR3 is built from 14 residues. As DNA, the CDR3 is TGTGCCTGGAGTGACGGCGTCTCTGGGCACGAGCAGTACTTC. Residues: CAWSDGVSGHEQYF.

This chain connects TRBV7-9 to TRBJ1-4; perhaps TRBD1 as D (6 bases). Trimming pared 3 bases from V and 8 bases from J, leaving 13 bases between. The CDR3 contains 14 residues. Germline CDR1 is SEHNR and CDR2 is FQNEAQ (reference sequence). The CDR3, as DNA: TGTGCCAGCAGCTTGGGGGGGGCTGGAGAAAAACTGTTTTTT. This codes for CASSLGGAGEKLFF.

V usage is TRBV2 and J usage is TRBJ2-7, with a weak D call TRBD1 (5 bases). This CDR3 has 13 amino acids. CDR1 SNHLY and CDR2 FYNNEI come from the germline V gene. V was pared by 4 bases and J by 0 bases, with 7 bases between. The CDR3 is CASSGGASYEQYF. The CDR3 region has the DNA TGTGCCAGCAGTGGGGGCGCCTCCTACGAGCAGTACTTC.

The V and J genes are TRBV25-1 and TRBJ1-1; 10 bases line up with TRBD1. This CDR3 region has 13 residues. V lost 6 bases and J lost 3; bases outside the gene matches: 1. Germline values: CDR1 MGHDK, CDR2 SYGVNS. The CDR3 sequence: CASRGQGYTEAFF. CDR3 DNA sequence: TGTGCCAGCAGGGGACAGGGGTACACTGAAGCTTTCTTT.

This clone was found once. This chain uses TRBV27 with TRBJ1-5; 8 nucleotides align to TRBD1. CDR3 length: 14 amino acids. Germline CDR1 MNHEY, CDR2 SMNVEV (reference sequence). V shed 3 bases, J shed 6 bases, and the junction held 4 bases outside the gene matches. DNA of the CDR3: TGTGCCAGCAGTTTCCTACAGGGGGGTCAGCCCCAGCATTTT. Translating it yields CASSFLQGGQPQHF.

The chain links TRBV13 to TRBJ1-1; possibly TRBD1 for D (6 bases). The CDR3 length is 14 residues. CDR1 and CDR2 (germline): PRHDT, FYEKMQ (reference sequence). The V and J ends lost 3 bases and 3 bases respectively, with 11 bases between them. Here the CDR3 DNA reads TGTGCCAGCAGCTTGTGGAGGACAGACACTGAAGCTTTCTTT. Its protein product is CASSLWRTDTEAFF.

The rearrangement uses TRBV5-4 and TRBJ2-2; D is unclear. The germline V gene encodes CDR1 SGHNT and CDR2 YYREEE (reference sequence). The CDR3 runs to 14 residues. The ends were cut back, 2 bases at V and 1 base at J, with 6 bases in the middle. The DNA of the CDR3 is TGTGCCAGCAGCTTAGCTGGGAACACCGGGGAGCTGTTTTTT. Amino acid sequence: CASSLAGNTGELFF.

This chain links TRBV15 with TRBJ2-2; 8 bases agree with TRBD2. V lost 3 bases, J lost 5 bases, and 17 bases stayed unmatched. Germline CDR1 reads LNHNV; CDR2 reads YYDKDF (reference sequence). This CDR3 contains 19 residues. The CDR3 DNA is TGTGCCACCAGCAGTCATCCCAGGTGGAGCGGGAGCTCTACCGGGGAGCTGTTTTTT. It yields the protein CATSSHPRWSGSSTGELFF.

The chain couples TRBV4-3 to TRBJ2-1, with 7 nucleotides matching TRBD1. The V gene's germline CDR1 is LGHNA and CDR2 YSLEER. The V and J ends lost 3 bases and 2 bases, in that order; junction bases with no gene match: 10. This CDR3 contains 17 residues. In DNA, the CDR3 is TGCGCCAGCAGCCAGAAGACAGGGATGCCTGCCTACAATGAGCAGTTCTTC. Its translation is CASSQKTGMPAYNEQFF.

This clone was detected a few times. The J gene is TRBJ1-4, the V gene TRBV7-9; D not resolved. This CDR3 contains 18 residues. V lost 1 base and J 0 bases, leaving 15 bases between the germline ends. CDR1 is SEHNR and CDR2 is FQNEAQ in the germline V gene (reference sequence). CDR3 sequence: CASSLGLAGGATNEKLFF. Written as DNA, the CDR3 is TGTGCCAGCAGCTTAGGGCTAGCGGGAGGTGCAACTAATGAAAAACTGTTTTTT.

This chain uses TRBV27 with TRBJ2-7, with 12 bases fitting TRBD1. Germline loops: CDR1 MNHEY, CDR2 SMNVEV (reference sequence). CDR3 length: 14 amino acids. Unmatched junction bases numbered 3, after V lost 5 bases and J lost 4 bases. The CDR3 DNA reads as TGTGCCAGCAGTGGGGGACAGGGGGCTTACGAGCAGTACTTC. This sequence encodes CASSGGQGAYEQYF.

This clone is classed as medium-sized. The chain has TRBV7-2 and TRBJ1-2, with D maybe TRBD1 (6 bases). CDR1 and CDR2 from the germline V gene are SGHTA and FQGNSA. The CDR3 spans 14 residues. V lost 5 bases to trimming and J lost 8 bases, with 18 bases between them. In nucleotides, the CDR3 is TGTGCCAGCAGCGCTTCAGGGGTCGGGTGGGGCTACACCTTC. This codes for CASSASGVGWGYTF.

The chain uses TRBV7-9 and TRBJ1-2; 7 bases line up with TRBD1. CDR3 size: 13 residues. Germline V lookup: CDR1 SEHNR, CDR2 FQNEAQ (reference sequence). J lost 8 bases, V lost 1 base, and 4 bases had no gene match. The CDR3 bases are TGTGCCAGCAGCTTAGGACAGGGTCGAGGCTACACCTTC. Its translation is CASSLGQGRGYTF.

This clone has just a few counts. The chain has TRBV9 and TRBJ2-3; D remains ambiguous. The CDR3 consists of 15 residues. Between the trimmed V and J ends, which lost 0 bases and 0 bases, there was a span of 8 bases. Germline V gene sequence: CDR1 SGDLS, CDR2 YYNGEE. CDR3 DNA sequence: TGTGCCAGCAGCGTAGTTGGTAGTAGCACAGATACGCAGTATTTT. Amino acids: CASSVVGSSTDTQYF.